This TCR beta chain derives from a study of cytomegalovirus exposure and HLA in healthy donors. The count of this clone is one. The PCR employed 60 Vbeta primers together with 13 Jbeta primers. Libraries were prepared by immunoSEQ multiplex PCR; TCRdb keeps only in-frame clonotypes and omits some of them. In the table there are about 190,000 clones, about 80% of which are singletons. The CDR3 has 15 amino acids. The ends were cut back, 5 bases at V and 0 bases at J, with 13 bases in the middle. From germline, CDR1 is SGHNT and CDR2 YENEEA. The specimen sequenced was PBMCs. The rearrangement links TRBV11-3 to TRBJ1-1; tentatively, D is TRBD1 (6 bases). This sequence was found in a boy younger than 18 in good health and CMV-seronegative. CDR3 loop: CASSLRQAMNTEAFF. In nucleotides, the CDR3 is TGTGCCAGCAGCCTAAGACAGGCCATGAACACTGAAGCTTTCTTT.